These T cell receptor beta chains were read from a single sample in a study of T cell repertoires in cytomegalovirus infection. The antigens these receptors bind are not known. In TCRdb, the reads were re-called with MiXCR into one record per CDR3 protein. Of roughly 990,000 distinct CDR3 sequences listed, roughly 31% were seen once; the top ten hold over 12%. The sequences come from cultured CD8+ T cells from PBMCs, collected from culture after CMV antigen stimulation. The receptors here all came from a human donor in good health (CMV status not recorded). Some clones in this sample may be carry-over from other donors' samples. Both conserved end residues are part of each CDR3.

v_gene,j_gene,CDR3aa
TRBV7-2,TRBJ2-4,CASSLGSEPYF
TRBV27,TRBJ1-6,CASTIRGNNSPLHF
TRBV28,TRBJ1-2,CASKKTVLYGYTF
TRBV7-9,TRBJ2-1,CASTGDRDYNEQFF
TRBV12-3/TRBV12-4,TRBJ1-4,CASRRDEEKLFF
TRBV7-9,TRBJ2-3,CASSPPKAGADTQYF
TRBV4-3,TRBJ2-3,CASSQGTRFTDTQYF
TRBV9,TRBJ2-3,CASSATSGGSVADTQYF
TRBV20-1,TRBJ2-2,CSAPRRVGENTGELFF
TRBV19,TRBJ1-2,CASKGGDYGYTF
TRBV7-8,TRBJ2-1,CASSLAEWGGRTYNEQFF
TRBV6-6,TRBJ2-5,CASSRWGVQETQYF
TRBV6-2/TRBV6-3,TRBJ2-7,CASQGAAYEQYF
TRBV7-8,TRBJ2-1,CASSHLRLAGGPDEQFF
TRBV2,TRBJ1-5,CASSLTGHLNQPQHF
TRBV6-1,TRBJ2-1,CASRDRFWNEQFF
TRBV11-2,TRBJ2-3,CASSDRLAGLTDTQYF
TRBV7-6,TRBJ1-2,CASSHGPNYGYTF
TRBV7-2,TRBJ2-1,CASSAGLAGASSSYNEQFF
TRBV4-1,TRBJ1-1,CASSQAGVDTEAFF
TRBV29-1,TRBJ1-2,CSVVREPYGYTF
TRBV7-4,TRBJ2-3,CASSLPISNSGTDTQYF
TRBV19,TRBJ1-2,CASSPPSRIYGYTF